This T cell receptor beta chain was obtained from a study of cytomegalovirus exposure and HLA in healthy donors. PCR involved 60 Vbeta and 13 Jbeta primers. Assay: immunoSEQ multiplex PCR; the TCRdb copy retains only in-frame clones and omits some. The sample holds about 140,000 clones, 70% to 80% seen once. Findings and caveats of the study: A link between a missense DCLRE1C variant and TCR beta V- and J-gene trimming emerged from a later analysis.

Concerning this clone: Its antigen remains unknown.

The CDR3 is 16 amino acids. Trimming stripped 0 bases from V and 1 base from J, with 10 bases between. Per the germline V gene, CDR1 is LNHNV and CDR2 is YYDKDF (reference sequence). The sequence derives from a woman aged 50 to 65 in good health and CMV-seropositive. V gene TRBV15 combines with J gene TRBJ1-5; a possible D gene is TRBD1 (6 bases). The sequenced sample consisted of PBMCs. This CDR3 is CATSRDLTGSNQPQHF. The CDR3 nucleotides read TGTGCCACCAGCAGAGATCTAACAGGGAGCAATCAGCCCCAGCATTTT. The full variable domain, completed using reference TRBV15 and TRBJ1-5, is DAMVIQNPRYQVTQFGKPVTLSCSQTLNHNVMYWYQQKSSQAPKLLFHYYDKDFNNEADTPDNFQSRRPNTSFCFLDIRSPGLGDTAMYLCATSRDLTGSNQPQHFGDGTRLSIL.